This TCR beta chain was documented in a study of blood T cells in healthy people across ages. This clonotype came up a few times. For the second PCR, which ran for 7 to 11 cycles, a sample-barcoded 5' primer and a J-beta primer mix were used. TCRdb passed the 5' RACE reads through MiXCR, listing each CDR3 protein once. The sample comprises about 720,000 distinct CDR3 sequences, roughly 20% of which are singletons, and about 22% rests with the top ten. V trimming: 8 bases; J trimming: 1 base; junction bases outside the gene matches: 8. CDR3 length equals 15 residues. Germline assignment: CDR1 MNHEY and CDR2 SVGEGT.

The sample comprised blood. The J gene is TRBJ2-5, the V gene TRBV6-2 or TRBV6-3; TRBD2 agrees at 9 bases. The origin of this receptor is a man between 65 and 80 years old in good health. For the CDR3, the DNA is TGTGCCAGCTCTCAGCGGGAGGTCTTCCAAGAGACCCAGTACTTC. Residues: CASSQREVFQETQYF.